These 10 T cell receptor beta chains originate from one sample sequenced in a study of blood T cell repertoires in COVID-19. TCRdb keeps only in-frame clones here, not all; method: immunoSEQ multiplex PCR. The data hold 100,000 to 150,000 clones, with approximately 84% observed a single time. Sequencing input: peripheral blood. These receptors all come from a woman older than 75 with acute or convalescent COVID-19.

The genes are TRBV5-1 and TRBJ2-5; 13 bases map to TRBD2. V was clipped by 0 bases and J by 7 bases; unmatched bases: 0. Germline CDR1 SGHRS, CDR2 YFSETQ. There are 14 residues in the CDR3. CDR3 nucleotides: TGCGCCAGCAGCTTGGGGACTAGCGGGGGGACCCAGTACTTC. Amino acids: CASSLGTSGGTQYF.

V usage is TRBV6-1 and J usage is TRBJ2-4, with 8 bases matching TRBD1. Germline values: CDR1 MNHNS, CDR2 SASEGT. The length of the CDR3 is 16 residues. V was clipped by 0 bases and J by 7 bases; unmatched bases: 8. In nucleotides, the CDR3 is TGTGCCAGCAGTGAAGCGCCAGGGGGCTCAAGGAACATTCAGTACTTC. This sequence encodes CASSEAPGGSRNIQYF.

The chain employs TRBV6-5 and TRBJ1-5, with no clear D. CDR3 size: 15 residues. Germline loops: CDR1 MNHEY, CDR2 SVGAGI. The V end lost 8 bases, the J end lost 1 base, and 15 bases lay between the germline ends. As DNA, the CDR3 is TGTGCCAGCTCTTGGGCTGGGGAGAGCAATCAGCCCCAGCATTTT. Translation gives CASSWAGESNQPQHF.

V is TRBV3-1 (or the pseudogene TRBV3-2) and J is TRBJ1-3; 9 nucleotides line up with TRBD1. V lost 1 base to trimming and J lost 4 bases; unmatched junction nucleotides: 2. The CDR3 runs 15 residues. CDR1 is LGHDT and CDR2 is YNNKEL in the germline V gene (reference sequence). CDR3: CASSQGTGEGNTIYF. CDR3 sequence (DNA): TGTGCCAGCAGCCAAGGGACAGGGGAGGGAAACACCATATATTTT.

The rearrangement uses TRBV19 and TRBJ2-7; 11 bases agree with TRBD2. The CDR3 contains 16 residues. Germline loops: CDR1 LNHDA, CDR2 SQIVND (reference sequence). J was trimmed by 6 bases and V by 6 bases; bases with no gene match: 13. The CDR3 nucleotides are TGTGCCAGTAGCCGGTATAGCGGGGGGGCTGTGGGCGAGCAGTACTTC. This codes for CASSRYSGGAVGEQYF.

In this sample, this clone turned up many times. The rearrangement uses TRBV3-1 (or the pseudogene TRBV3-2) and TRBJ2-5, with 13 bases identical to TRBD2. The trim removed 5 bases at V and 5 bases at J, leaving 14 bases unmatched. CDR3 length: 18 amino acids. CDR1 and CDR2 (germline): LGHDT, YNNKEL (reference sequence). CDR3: CASSARLAGGHIGETQYF. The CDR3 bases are TGTGCCAGCAGCGCCCGACTAGCGGGAGGCCATATAGGGGAGACCCAGTACTTC.

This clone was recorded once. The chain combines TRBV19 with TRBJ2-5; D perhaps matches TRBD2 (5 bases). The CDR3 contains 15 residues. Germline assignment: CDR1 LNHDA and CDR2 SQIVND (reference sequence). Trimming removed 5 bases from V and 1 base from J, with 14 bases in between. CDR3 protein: CASSLNGVGQETQYF. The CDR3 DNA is TGTGCCAGTAGTTTAAACGGGGTGGGCCAAGAGACCCAGTACTTC.

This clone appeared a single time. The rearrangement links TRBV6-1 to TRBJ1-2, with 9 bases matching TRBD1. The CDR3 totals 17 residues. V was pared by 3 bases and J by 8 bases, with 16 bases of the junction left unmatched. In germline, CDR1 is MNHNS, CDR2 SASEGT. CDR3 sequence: CASSDPGQGIRTGGYTF. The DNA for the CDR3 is TGTGCCAGCAGTGATCCGGGACAGGGAATTCGAACGGGGGGCTACACCTTC.

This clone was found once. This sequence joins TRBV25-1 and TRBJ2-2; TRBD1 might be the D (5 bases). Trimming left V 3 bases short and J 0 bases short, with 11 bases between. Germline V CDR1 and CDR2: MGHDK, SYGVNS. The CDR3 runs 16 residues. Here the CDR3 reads CASSDPGQSNTGELFF. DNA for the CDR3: TGTGCCAGCAGTGACCCAGGGCAATCGAACACCGGGGAGCTGTTTTTT. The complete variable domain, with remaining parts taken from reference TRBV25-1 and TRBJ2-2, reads EADIYQTPRYLVIGTGKKITLECSQTMGHDKMYWYQQDPGMELHLIHYSYGVNSTEKGDLSSESTVSRIRTEHFPLTLESARPSHTSQYLCASSDPGQSNTGELFFGEGSRLTVL.

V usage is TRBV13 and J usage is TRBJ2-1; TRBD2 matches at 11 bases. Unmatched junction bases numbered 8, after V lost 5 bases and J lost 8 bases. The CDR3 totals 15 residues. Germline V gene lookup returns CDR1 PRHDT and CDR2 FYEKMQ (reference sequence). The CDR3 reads CASSPKGLAGYEQFF. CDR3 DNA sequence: TGTGCCAGCAGCCCAAAAGGACTAGCGGGCTATGAGCAGTTCTTC.